These 21 T cell receptor beta chains came from one sample sequenced in a study of immune cell composition in non-small cell lung cancer. TCRdb's table, derived via immunoSEQ multiplex PCR, lists solely in-frame clones and lacks some. The sample has over 2,500 clones, approximately 73% seen once; the top ten hold 15% to 20%. The sequencing sample was made of lung tumor tissue. The receptors shown here come from a human donor with non-small cell lung cancer.

The chain couples TRBV6-1 to TRBJ1-1; D gene uncertain. Between the trimmed V and J ends, which lost 2 bases and 1 base, there was a span of 8 bases. The CDR3 runs 14 residues. Per germline, CDR1 MNHNS and CDR2 SASEGT. Here the CDR3 DNA reads TGTGCCAGCAGTGAACAACGAGGGAACACTGAAGCTTTCTTT. Translated, it gives CASSEQRGNTEAFF.

This clone is medium-sized by share. The chain combines TRBV5-1 with TRBJ1-6; D is unresolved. Per germline, CDR1 SGHRS and CDR2 YFSETQ. The CDR3 extends over 17 amino acids. With 0 bases removed from V and 0 bases from J, the gap between germline ends came to 10 bases. The CDR3 is CASSLAELSSYNSPLHF. Written as DNA, the CDR3 is TGCGCCAGCAGCTTGGCTGAGCTGAGCTCCTATAATTCACCCCTCCACTTT.

The J gene is TRBJ1-1, the V gene TRBV6-5, with a possible D match to TRBD1 (6 bases). The CDR3 is made up of 15 amino acids. V was clipped by 6 bases and J by 0 bases, with 14 bases between them. Germline CDR1 reads MNHEY; CDR2 reads SVGAGI. CDR3 DNA: TGTGCCAGCAGGGGAAGGACAGCCATGAACACTGAAGCTTTCTTT. Its translation: CASRGRTAMNTEAFF.

The chain combines TRBV6-1 with TRBJ2-2; the D gene is possibly TRBD1 (5 bases). Trimming took off 6 bases at V and 7 bases at J, with 15 bases between the two ends. CDR1 is MNHNS and CDR2 is SASEGT in the germline V gene. This CDR3 spans 14 amino acids. Here the CDR3 DNA reads TGTGCCAGCAGCCCCGTCAGGGATCACGGGGAGCTGTTTTTT. It translates to CASSPVRDHGELFF.

V is TRBV19 and J is TRBJ1-1, with D possibly being TRBD1 (6 bases). The germline V gene encodes CDR1 LNHDA and CDR2 SQIVND (reference sequence). V lost 11 bases and J lost 1, with 14 bases in between. There are 13 residues in the CDR3. As DNA, the CDR3 is TGTGCCTCTGGTAGGGGGAGGAACACTGAAGCTTTCTTT. As protein: CASGRGRNTEAFF.

This rearrangement joins TRBV7-9 to TRBJ1-2; 10 bases fit TRBD1. The V and J ends lost 1 base and 6 bases, in that order; junction bases with no gene match: 2. CDR1 SEHNR and CDR2 FQNEAQ come from the germline V gene (reference sequence). The CDR3 has 14 amino acids. Here the CDR3 reads CASSLVGQGDGYTF. DNA of the CDR3: TGTGCCAGCAGCTTAGTCGGACAGGGGGATGGCTACACCTTC. Filled out from reference TRBV7-9 and TRBJ1-2, the complete variable domain reads DTGVSQNPRHKITKRGQNVTFRCDPISEHNRLYWYRQTLGQGPEFLTYFQNEAQLEKSRLLSDRFSAERPKGSFSTLEIQRTEQGDSAMYLCASSLVGQGDGYTFGSGTRLTVV.

The chain carries TRBV5-5 and TRBJ1-5; maybe TRBD1 (6 bases). The ends were cut back, 4 bases at V and 0 bases at J, with 11 bases in the middle. Germline V gene lookup returns CDR1 SGHKS and CDR2 YYEKEE (reference sequence). The CDR3 is made up of 15 amino acids. In nucleotides, the CDR3 is TGTGCCAGCAGCCCGGGACAAAATAGCAATCAGCCCCAGCATTTT. It specifies CASSPGQNSNQPQHF.

This clone was seen once. V usage is TRBV6-6 and J usage is TRBJ2-7, with 8 bases matching TRBD1. CDR3 length: 15 residues. The germline gives CDR1 MNHNY, CDR2 SVGAGI (reference sequence). Trimming took 0 bases from V and 4 from J; bases not matched to a gene: 5. In nucleotides, the CDR3 is TGTGCCAGCAGTTACTCCTCAGGGGGCGGGTACGAGCAGTACTTC. It specifies CASSYSSGGGYEQYF.

The CDR3: CASSWGRVATNEKLFF. The DNA for the CDR3 is TGTGCCAGCAGCTGGGGCAGGGTGGCAACTAATGAAAAACTGTTTTTT. The genes are TRBV7-9 and TRBJ1-4, with a weak D call TRBD1 (5 bases). Germline lookup yields CDR1 SEHNR and CDR2 FQNEAQ (reference sequence). Trimming left V 4 bases short and J 0 bases short, with 12 bases between. The CDR3 sequence is 16 residues long.

The genes are TRBV9 and TRBJ2-3, with TRBD2 identical over 10 bases. Germline lookup yields CDR1 SGDLS and CDR2 YYNGEE. With 4 bases clipped from V and 3 bases from J, the junction kept 11 bases outside the gene matches. CDR3 length: 17 amino acids. The CDR3 bases are TGTGCCAGCAGCCCTAGCGGGAGTATGTCCTTAACAGATACGCAGTATTTT. Translated: CASSPSGSMSLTDTQYF. Variable domain in full (rest from reference TRBV9 and TRBJ2-3): DSGVTQTPKHLITATGQRVTLRCSPRSGDLSVYWYQQSLDQGLQFLIQYYNGEERAKGNILERFSAQQFPDLHSELNLSSLELGDSALYFCASSPSGSMSLTDTQYFGPGTRLTVL.

This chain links TRBV15 with TRBJ2-5; 7 positions match TRBD1. Germline V gene data show CDR1 as LNHNV and CDR2 as YYDKDF (reference sequence). J lost 4 bases, V lost 3 bases, and 8 bases had no gene match. This CDR3 comprises 15 residues. CDR3 in DNA: TGTGCCACCAGCAGTGACGACAGGGTGGGAGAGACCCAGTACTTC. Amino acids: CATSSDDRVGETQYF.

This chain links TRBV27 with TRBJ1-1; 7 positions agree with TRBD1. Trimming removed 0 bases from V and 4 bases from J; junction bases left unmatched: 2. This CDR3 has 14 amino acids. Germline lookup yields CDR1 MNHEY and CDR2 SMNVEV (reference sequence). The CDR3 coding sequence is TGTGCCAGCAGTTTATCACCAGGGGGCACTGAAGCTTTCTTT. This codes for CASSLSPGGTEAFF.

This clone was detected only once. The junction differs from germline at one of its ends, possibly a read error. The rearrangement joins TRBV5-3 to TRBJ2-7; possibly TRBD2 for D (5 bases). TRBV5-3 is placed among ORFs of uncertain function. The CDR3 spans 15 residues. The CDR3 reads CASSLRERWVYEQYF. CDR3 DNA sequence: TGTGCCAGCAGCTTGAGAGAGCGGTGGGTCTACGAGCAGTACTTC.

The CDR3 sequence: CASSSGQGDVAFF. CDR3 nucleotides: TGTGCCAGCAGCTCGGGACAGGGCGATGTGGCTTTCTTT. The genes are TRBV7-3 and TRBJ1-1, with TRBD1 identical over 9 bases. The CDR3 totals 13 residues. Unmatched junction bases numbered 8, after V lost 4 bases and J lost 11 bases. Per the germline V gene, CDR1 is SGHTA and CDR2 is FQGTGA.

The rearrangement links TRBV6-1 to TRBJ1-4; TRBD1 matches at 7 bases. The junction had 15 bases not matched to a gene; V was cut back by 3 bases and J by 11 bases. Germline CDR1 and CDR2: MNHNS and SASEGT. The CDR3 has 16 residues. The CDR3 is CASSERPGTVNVKLFF. The CDR3 DNA reads as TGTGCCAGCAGTGAGAGACCCGGGACAGTGAATGTGAAACTGTTTTTT.

V usage is TRBV5-1 and J usage is TRBJ1-5, with a possible D match to TRBD1 (5 bases). Deletions cut 4 bases from V and 6 bases from J, with 14 bases between. Germline loops: CDR1 SGHRS, CDR2 YFSETQ. This CDR3 contains 14 residues. CDR3: CASSRTPNGQPQHF. DNA of the CDR3: TGCGCCAGCAGCCGGACACCCAATGGTCAGCCCCAGCATTTT.

This clone was detected once. The gene calls are TRBV11-2 and TRBJ1-3; the D gene is possibly TRBD1 (6 bases). The CDR3 spans 12 residues. Trimming left V 5 bases short and J 7 bases short, with 9 bases between. Germline values: CDR1 SGHAT, CDR2 FQNNGV. CDR3 in DNA: TGTGCCAGCAGCGAGGGGGGGAACACCATATATTTT. It encodes CASSEGGNTIYF. The full variable domain, in which reference TRBV11-2 and TRBJ1-3 provide the parts outside the CDR3, is EAGVAQSPRYKIIEKRQSVAFWCNPISGHATLYWYQQILGQGPKLLIQFQNNGVVDDSQLPKDRFSAERLKGVDSTLKIQPAKLEDSAVYLCASSEGGNTIYFGEGSWLTVV.

This rearrangement joins TRBV2 to TRBJ1-2, with a weak D call TRBD1 (5 bases). The CDR3 extends over 13 amino acids. Per germline, CDR1 SNHLY and CDR2 FYNNEI. The CDR3 protein is CAINNRLNYGYTF. The CDR3 nucleotides read TGTGCGATAAATAACAGGCTGAACTATGGCTACACCTTC.

This clone occurred once. The chain joins TRBV5-4 to TRBJ1-4; D may be TRBD1 (5 bases). The germline V and J ends were trimmed by 4 bases and 8 bases, with 15 bases remaining between them. The V gene's germline CDR1 is SGHNT and CDR2 YYREEE (reference sequence). This CDR3 has 14 amino acids. The CDR3 region has the DNA TGTGCCAGCAGCCGATGGACATTTACGGAAAAACTGTTTTTT. Its translation: CASSRWTFTEKLFF. Full variable domain (rest looked up from reference TRBV5-4 and TRBJ1-4): ETGVTQSPTHLIKTRGQQVTLRCSSQSGHNTVSWYQQALGQGPQFIFQYYREEENGRGNFPPRFSGLQFPNYSSELNVNALELDDSALYLCASSRWTFTEKLFFGSGTQLSVL.

The rearrangement uses TRBV18 and TRBJ2-1; D may be TRBD1 (5 bases). The germline gives CDR1 KGHSH, CDR2 LQKENI. V lost 2 bases to trimming and J lost 7 bases, with 6 bases between them. The CDR3 length is 12 residues. CDR3 sequence: CASSPGANEQFF. As DNA, the CDR3 is TGTGCCAGCTCACCAGGGGCAAATGAGCAGTTCTTC.

The chain is built from TRBV6-6 and TRBJ1-1, with a tentative D call TRBD1 (5 bases). Germline V lookup: CDR1 MNHNY, CDR2 SVGAGI (reference sequence). This CDR3 region has 14 residues. The V end was cut by 6 bases, the J end by 0 bases, with 11 bases between. The CDR3 nucleotides are TGTGCCAGCAGGGACGACAGCCTGAACACTGAAGCTTTCTTT. Translation: CASRDDSLNTEAFF.